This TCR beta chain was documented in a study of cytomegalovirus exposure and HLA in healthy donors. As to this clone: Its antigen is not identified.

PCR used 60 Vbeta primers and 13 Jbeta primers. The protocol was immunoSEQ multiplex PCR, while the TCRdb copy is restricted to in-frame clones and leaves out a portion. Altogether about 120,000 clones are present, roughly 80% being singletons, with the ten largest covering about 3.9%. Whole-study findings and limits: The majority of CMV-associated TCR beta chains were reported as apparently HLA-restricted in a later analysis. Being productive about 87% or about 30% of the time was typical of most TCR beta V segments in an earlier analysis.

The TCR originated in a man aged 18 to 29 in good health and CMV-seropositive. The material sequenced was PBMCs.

CDR3 protein: CASRTPGQGVEGYTF. The CDR3 region has the DNA TGTGCCAGCAGAACACCGGGACAGGGGGTGGAGGGCTACACCTTC. The gene calls are TRBV27 and TRBJ1-2; TRBD1 matches 11 bases. This CDR3 spans 15 amino acids. The ends lost 6 bases at V and 8 bases at J; junction bases unmatched: 11. From germline, CDR1 is MNHEY and CDR2 SMNVEV (reference sequence).